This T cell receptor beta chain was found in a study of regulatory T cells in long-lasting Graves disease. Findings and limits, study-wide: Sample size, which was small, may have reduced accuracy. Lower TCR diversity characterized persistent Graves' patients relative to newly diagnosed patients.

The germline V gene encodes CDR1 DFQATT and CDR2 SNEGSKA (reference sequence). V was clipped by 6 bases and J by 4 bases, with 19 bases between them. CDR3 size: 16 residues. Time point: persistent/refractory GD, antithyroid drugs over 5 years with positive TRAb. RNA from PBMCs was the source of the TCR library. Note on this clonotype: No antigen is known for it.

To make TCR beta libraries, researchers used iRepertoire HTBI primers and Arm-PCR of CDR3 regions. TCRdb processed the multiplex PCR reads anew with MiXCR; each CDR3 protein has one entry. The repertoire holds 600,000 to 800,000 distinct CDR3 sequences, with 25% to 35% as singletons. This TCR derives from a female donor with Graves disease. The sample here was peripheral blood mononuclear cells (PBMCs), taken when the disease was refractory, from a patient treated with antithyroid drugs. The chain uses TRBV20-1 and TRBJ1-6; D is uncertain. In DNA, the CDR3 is TGCAGTGCCCGGAGAGATGGCCCCCAATATAATTCACCCCTCCACTTT. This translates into CSARRDGPQYNSPLHF.